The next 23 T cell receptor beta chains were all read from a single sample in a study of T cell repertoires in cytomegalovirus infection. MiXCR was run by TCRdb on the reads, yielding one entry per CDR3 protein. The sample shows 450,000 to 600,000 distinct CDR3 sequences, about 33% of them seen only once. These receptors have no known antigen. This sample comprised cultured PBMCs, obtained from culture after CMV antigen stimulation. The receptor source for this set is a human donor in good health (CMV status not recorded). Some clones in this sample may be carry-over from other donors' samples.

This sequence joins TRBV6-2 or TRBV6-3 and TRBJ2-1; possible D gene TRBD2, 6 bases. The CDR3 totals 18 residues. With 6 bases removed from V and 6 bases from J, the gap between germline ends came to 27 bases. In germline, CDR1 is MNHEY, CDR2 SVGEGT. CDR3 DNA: TGTGCCAGCAGCCCCAGCGGGTGGAGCAGGAGAGCCCTCAATGAGCAGTTCTTC. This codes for CASSPSGWSRRALNEQFF.

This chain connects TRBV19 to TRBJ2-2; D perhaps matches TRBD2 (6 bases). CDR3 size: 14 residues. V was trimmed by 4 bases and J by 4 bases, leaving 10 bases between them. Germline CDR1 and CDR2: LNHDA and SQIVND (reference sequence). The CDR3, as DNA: TGTGCCAGTAGTAGCATGGGACTCACCGGGGAGCTGTTTTTT. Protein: CASSSMGLTGELFF.

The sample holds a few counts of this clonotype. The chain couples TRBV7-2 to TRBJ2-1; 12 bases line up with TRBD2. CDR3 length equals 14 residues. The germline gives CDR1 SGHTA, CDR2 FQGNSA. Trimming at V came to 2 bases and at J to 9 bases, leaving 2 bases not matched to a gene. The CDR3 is CASSLLAGGAEQFF. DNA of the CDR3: TGTGCCAGCAGCTTACTAGCGGGAGGGGCTGAGCAGTTCTTC.

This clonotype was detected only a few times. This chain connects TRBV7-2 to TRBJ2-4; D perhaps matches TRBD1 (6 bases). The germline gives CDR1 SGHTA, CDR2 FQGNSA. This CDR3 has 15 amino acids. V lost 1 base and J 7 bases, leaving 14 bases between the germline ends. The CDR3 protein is CASSLDPGAGNIQYF. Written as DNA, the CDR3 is TGTGCCAGCAGCTTAGATCCAGGGGCGGGTAACATTCAGTACTTC.

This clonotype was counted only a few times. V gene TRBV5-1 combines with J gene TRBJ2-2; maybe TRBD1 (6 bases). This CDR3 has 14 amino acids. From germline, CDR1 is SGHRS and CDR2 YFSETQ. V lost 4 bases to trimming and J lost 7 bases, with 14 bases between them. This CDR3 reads CASSASTGHGELFF. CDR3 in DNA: TGCGCCAGCAGCGCATCGACAGGTCACGGGGAGCTGTTTTTT.

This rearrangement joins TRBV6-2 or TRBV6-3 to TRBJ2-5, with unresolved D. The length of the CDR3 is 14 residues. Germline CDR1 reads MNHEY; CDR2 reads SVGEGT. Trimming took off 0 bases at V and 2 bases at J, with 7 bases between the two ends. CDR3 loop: CASSYSMGQETQYF. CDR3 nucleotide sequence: TGTGCCAGCAGTTACTCGATGGGACAAGAGACCCAGTACTTC.

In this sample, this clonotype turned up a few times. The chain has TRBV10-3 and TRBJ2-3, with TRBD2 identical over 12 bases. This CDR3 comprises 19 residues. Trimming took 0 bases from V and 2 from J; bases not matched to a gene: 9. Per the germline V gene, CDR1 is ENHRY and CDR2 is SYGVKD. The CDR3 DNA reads TGTGCCATCAGTGAGTCGACTGTGACTAGCGGGGGCTACACAGATACGCAGTATTTT. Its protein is CAISESTVTSGGYTDTQYF.

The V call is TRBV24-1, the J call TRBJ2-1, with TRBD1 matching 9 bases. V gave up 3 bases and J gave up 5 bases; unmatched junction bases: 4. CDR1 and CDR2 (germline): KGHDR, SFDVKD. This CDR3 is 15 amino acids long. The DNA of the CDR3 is TGTGCCACCAGTGATCCAGGACAGGGGAACAATGAGCAGTTCTTC. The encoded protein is CATSDPGQGNNEQFF.

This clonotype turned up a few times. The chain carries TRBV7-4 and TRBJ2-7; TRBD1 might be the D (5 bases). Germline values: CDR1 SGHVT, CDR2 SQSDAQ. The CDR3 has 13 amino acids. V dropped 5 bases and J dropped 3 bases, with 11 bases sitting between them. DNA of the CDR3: TGTGCCAGCAGCCCCCGACAGCTCTACGAGCAGTACTTC. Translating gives CASSPRQLYEQYF.

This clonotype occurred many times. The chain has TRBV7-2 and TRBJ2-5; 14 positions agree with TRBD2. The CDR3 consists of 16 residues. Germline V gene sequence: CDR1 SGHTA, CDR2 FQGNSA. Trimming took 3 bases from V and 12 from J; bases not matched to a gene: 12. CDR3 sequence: CASSLAARGLAGEEYF. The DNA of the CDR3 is TGTGCCAGCAGCTTGGCGGCTCGGGGACTAGCGGGAGAGGAGTACTTC.

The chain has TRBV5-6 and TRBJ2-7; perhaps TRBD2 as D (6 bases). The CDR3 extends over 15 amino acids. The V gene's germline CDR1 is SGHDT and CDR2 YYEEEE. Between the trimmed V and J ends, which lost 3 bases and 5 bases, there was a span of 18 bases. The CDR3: CASSSLTSPLDEQYV. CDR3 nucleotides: TGTGCCAGCAGCTCTCTAACTAGCCCCCTTGACGAGCAGTACGTC.

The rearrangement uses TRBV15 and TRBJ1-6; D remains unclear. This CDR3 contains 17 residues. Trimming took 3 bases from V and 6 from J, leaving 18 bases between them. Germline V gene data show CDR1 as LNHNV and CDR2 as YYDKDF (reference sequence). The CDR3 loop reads CATSRVAGSTFNSPLHF. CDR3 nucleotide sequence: TGTGCCACCAGCAGGGTCGCGGGCAGCACCTTTAATTCACCCCTCCACTTT.

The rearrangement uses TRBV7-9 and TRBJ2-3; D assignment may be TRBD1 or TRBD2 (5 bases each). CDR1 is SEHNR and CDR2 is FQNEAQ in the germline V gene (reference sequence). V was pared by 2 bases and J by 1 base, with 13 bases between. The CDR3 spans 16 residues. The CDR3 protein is CASSLSLGDGTDTQYF. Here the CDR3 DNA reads TGTGCCAGCAGCTTATCGCTGGGGGACGGCACAGATACGCAGTATTTT. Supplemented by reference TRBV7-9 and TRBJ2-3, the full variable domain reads DTGVSQNPRHKITKRGQNVTFRCDPISEHNRLYWYRQTLGQGPEFLTYFQNEAQLEKSRLLSDRFSAERPKGSFSTLEIQRTEQGDSAMYLCASSLSLGDGTDTQYFGPGTRLTVL.

The CDR3 nucleotides are TGTGCCAGCAGCCCGGAGGCCGAGCGGGTAACAGATACGCAGTATTTT. This codes for CASSPEAERVTDTQYF. J is TRBJ2-3 and V is TRBV5-4, with TRBD2 as a possible D gene (6 bases). The germline CDR1 and CDR2 sequences are SGHNT and YYREEE (reference sequence). The CDR3 consists of 16 residues. The V and J ends lost 4 bases and 3 bases respectively, with 18 bases between them.

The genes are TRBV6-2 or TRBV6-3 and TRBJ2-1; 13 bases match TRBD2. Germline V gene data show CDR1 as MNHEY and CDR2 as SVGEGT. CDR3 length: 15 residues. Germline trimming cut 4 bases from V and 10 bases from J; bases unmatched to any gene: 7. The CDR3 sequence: CASSWGTSGIGEQFF. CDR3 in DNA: TGTGCCAGCAGTTGGGGGACTAGCGGGATAGGCGAGCAGTTCTTC.

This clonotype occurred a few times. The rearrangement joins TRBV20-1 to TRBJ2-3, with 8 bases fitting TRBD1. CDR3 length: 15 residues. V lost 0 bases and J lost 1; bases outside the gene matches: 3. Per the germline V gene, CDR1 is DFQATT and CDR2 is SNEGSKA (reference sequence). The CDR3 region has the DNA TGCAGTGCTAGAGAGATGGACAGGGGCACAGATACGCAGTATTTT. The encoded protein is CSAREMDRGTDTQYF.

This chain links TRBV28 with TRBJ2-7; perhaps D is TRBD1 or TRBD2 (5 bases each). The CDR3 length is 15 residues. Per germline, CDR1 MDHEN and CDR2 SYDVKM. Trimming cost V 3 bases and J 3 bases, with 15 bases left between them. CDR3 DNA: TGTGCCAGCAGTTTCTCCCCCGGGGCAAACTACGAGCAGTACTTC. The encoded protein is CASSFSPGANYEQYF.

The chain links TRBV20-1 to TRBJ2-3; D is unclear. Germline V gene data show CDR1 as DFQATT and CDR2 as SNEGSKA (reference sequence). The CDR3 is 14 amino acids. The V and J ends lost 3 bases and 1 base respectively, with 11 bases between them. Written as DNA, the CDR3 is TGCAGTGCTAGGGCCCCTCTGGGCACAGATACGCAGTATTTT. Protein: CSARAPLGTDTQYF.

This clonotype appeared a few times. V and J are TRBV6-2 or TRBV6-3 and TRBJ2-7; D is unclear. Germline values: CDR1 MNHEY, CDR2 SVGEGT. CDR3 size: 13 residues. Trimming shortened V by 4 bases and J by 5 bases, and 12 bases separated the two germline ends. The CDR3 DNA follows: TGTGCCAGCAGTTCCGAGGAGACCAACGAGCAGTACTTC. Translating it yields CASSSEETNEQYF.

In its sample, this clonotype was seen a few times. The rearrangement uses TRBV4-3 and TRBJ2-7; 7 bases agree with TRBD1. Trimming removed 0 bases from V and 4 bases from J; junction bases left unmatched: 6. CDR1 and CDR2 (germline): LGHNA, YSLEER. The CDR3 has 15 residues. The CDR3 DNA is TGCGCCAGCAGCCAAGATTCACAGGGGCGGTACGAGCAGTACTTC. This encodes CASSQDSQGRYEQYF.

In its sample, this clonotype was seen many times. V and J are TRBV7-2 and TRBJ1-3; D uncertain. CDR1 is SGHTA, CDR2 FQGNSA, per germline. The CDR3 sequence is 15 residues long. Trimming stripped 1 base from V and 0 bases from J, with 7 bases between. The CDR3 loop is CASSLGLPSGNTIYF. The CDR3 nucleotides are TGTGCCAGCAGCTTAGGACTGCCCTCTGGAAACACCATATATTTT.

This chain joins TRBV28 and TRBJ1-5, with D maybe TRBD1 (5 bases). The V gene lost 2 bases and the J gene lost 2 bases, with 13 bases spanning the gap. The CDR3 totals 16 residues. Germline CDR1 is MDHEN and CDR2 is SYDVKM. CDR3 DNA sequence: TGTGCCAGCAGTTTAAGGGGAGGGAGCGGCAATCAGCCCCAGCATTTT. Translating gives CASSLRGGSGNQPQHF.

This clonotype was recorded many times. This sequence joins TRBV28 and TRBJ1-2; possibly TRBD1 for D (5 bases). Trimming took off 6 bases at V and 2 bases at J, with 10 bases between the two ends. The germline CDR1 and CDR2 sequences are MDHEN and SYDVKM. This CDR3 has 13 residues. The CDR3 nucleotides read TGTGCCAGCAGAGAAGACAGAAACTATGGCTACACCTTC. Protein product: CASREDRNYGYTF.